One T cell receptor beta chain is described in this entry. The antigen remains unidentified. Clones were sequenced by immunoSEQ multiplex PCR, and TCRdb holds only the in-frame ones, with some missing. This sample yields approximately 11,000 clones, of which around 86% are seen a single time; 18% belongs to the top ten. Trimming shortened V by 5 bases and J by 2 bases, and 13 bases separated the two germline ends. Germline V gives CDR1 SGHVS, CDR2 FNYEAQ. CDR3 length: 14 amino acids. The data originate from a study of T cells in pancreatic ductal adenocarcinoma. Points from the study as a whole: No significant tumor-blood clonality difference; means were about 0.11 and 0.078. Unique clonotypes were roughly 7.2-fold more numerous in blood than in tumor. Comparisons of tumor and blood clonality may show falsely lower tumor diversity.

Selected pancreatic ductal adenocarcinoma patients had undergone surgery without neoadjuvant therapy. The material sequenced was PBMCs. This receptor was obtained from a human donor with pancreatic ductal adenocarcinoma. The rearrangement uses TRBV7-6 and TRBJ2-7; possibly TRBD1 for D (6 bases). The CDR3 spells CASSRGHGTYEQYF. The CDR3 DNA is TGTGCCAGCAGCCGGGGACATGGAACCTACGAGCAGTACTTC.